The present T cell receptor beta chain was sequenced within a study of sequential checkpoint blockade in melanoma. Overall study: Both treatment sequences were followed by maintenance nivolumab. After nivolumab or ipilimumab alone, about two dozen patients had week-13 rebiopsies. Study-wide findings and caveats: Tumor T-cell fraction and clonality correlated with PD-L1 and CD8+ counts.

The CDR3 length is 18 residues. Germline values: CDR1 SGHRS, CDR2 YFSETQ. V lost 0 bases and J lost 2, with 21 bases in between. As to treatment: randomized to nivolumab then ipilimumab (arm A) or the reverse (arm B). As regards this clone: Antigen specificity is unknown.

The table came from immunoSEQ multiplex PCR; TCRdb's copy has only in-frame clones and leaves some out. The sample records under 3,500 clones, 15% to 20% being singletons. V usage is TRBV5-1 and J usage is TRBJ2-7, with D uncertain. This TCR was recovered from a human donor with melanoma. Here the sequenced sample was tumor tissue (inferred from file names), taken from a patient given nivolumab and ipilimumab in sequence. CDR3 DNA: TGCGCCAGCAGCTTGGCCTCAACCTTCGACCCGATCCCCTACGAGCAGTACTTC. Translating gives CASSLASTFDPIPYEQYF.